The 21 T cell receptor beta chains below all came from one sample that was sequenced in a study of OX40 agonist ivuxolimab in advanced cancers. Clones were read by immunoSEQ multiplex PCR, and TCRdb kept only the in-frame ones, dropping some. The sample lists 53,000 or so clones, just under 80% occurring once. Sequencing was performed on CD4+ or CD8+ T cells sorted from blood, taken in a trial of the OX40 agonist ivuxolimab. Every receptor here comes from an adult with an advanced solid tumor such as melanoma, head and neck, liver or kidney cancer.

The CDR3, as DNA: TGCGCCAGCAGCCAAGCACGCGCCAGCGGGAGCGTCTACAATGAGCAGTTCTTC. Translated, it gives CASSQARASGSVYNEQFF. The chain employs TRBV4-1 and TRBJ2-1; 8 positions match TRBD2. Germline lookup yields CDR1 MGHRA and CDR2 YSYEKL. The CDR3 covers 18 residues. The V gene end was trimmed by 1 base and the J gene end by 3 bases; junction bases not matched to a gene: 11.

The gene calls are TRBV6-5 and TRBJ2-4, with TRBD2 matching 11 bases. The CDR3 extends over 15 amino acids. CDR1 is MNHEY, CDR2 SVGAGI, per germline. The V gene end was trimmed by 5 bases and the J gene end by 5 bases; junction bases not matched to a gene: 5. CDR3 sequence reads: CASSLTSGTQNIQYF. The CDR3 DNA sequence: TGTGCCAGCAGTCTGACTAGCGGGACTCAAAACATTCAGTACTTC.

This chain links TRBV5-8 with TRBJ1-3; 7 nucleotides line up with TRBD1. J gave up 5 bases and V 3 bases, and 5 bases lay outside the gene matches. The CDR3 has 14 amino acids. Germline V lookup: CDR1 SGHTS, CDR2 YDEGEE. The CDR3 protein is CASSSRDRRNTIYF. The CDR3 DNA sequence: TGTGCCAGCAGCTCGCGGGACAGAAGAAACACCATATATTTT.

The CDR3 here is CASGFEREVSFF. The DNA of the CDR3 is TGTGCCAGCGGGTTCGAGCGGGAGGTCTCCTTCTTC. The gene calls are TRBV6-6 and TRBJ2-1; TRBD2 aligns across 9 bases. The V segment lost 8 bases and the J segment 16 bases; nucleotides outside the gene matches: 12. CDR3 length: 12 amino acids. Germline loops: CDR1 MNHNY, CDR2 SVGAGI (reference sequence).

The table lists this clone with a few counts. The CDR3 sequence is CATSRTPGQSNSPLHF. CDR3 in DNA: TGTGCCACCAGCAGGACCCCGGGACAGAGCAATTCACCCCTCCACTTT. This chain links TRBV15 with TRBJ1-6; 7 bases are a match to TRBD1. V lost 3 bases to trimming and J lost 7 bases; unmatched junction nucleotides: 9. Germline CDR1 reads LNHNV; CDR2 reads YYDKDF (reference sequence). The CDR3 sequence is 16 residues long.

This clone came up once. CDR3 bases: TGTGCCAGCAGCGCAAGGCGTCAAGGGAGTAATGAGCAGTTCTTC. This codes for CASSARRQGSNEQFF. The genes are TRBV9 and TRBJ2-1; tentatively, D is TRBD2 (5 bases). With 3 bases removed from V and 7 bases from J, the gap between germline ends came to 17 bases. The CDR3 totals 15 residues. CDR1 is SGDLS, CDR2 YYNGEE, per germline.

This clone was seen only a few times. This rearrangement joins TRBV5-1 to TRBJ2-7; D is possibly TRBD1 (6 bases). V shed 7 bases and J shed 0 bases, with 14 bases lying between them. Germline V lookup: CDR1 SGHRS, CDR2 YFSETQ. The CDR3 runs 14 residues. Written as DNA, the CDR3 is TGCGCCAGCGGTGACACAGGGAGCTCCTACGAGCAGTACTTC. It specifies CASGDTGSSYEQYF.

To note about this clone: The junction does not match germline at one end; this may be a read error. The chain has TRBV6-5 and TRBJ2-7, with D possibly being TRBD2 (6 bases). The CDR3 contains 13 residues. Germline CDR1 and CDR2: MNHEY and SVGAGI. This CDR3 is CASSYTFSGVEIF. Here the CDR3 DNA reads TGTGCCAGCAGCTATACTTTCTCGGGAGTAGAGATTTTC.

V gene TRBV28 combines with J gene TRBJ2-4; possibly TRBD1 or TRBD2 for D (5 bases each). Germline CDR1 is MDHEN and CDR2 is SYDVKM. The CDR3 sequence is 12 residues long. The V end lost 2 bases, the J end lost 8 bases, and 7 bases lay between the germline ends. The CDR3 here is CASSLEGYIQYF. CDR3 bases: TGTGCCAGCAGTTTAGAGGGGTACATTCAGTACTTC.

The chain carries TRBV19 and TRBJ2-5; 14 bases align to TRBD2. The CDR3 is made up of 16 amino acids. Germline lookup yields CDR1 LNHDA and CDR2 SQIVND (reference sequence). After removal of 5 bases from V and 5 bases from J, the junction contained 7 bases not matched to a gene. The CDR3 reads CASSARLAGGRETQYF. CDR3 in DNA: TGTGCCAGTAGTGCCCGACTAGCGGGGGGGCGGGAGACCCAGTACTTC.

This clone was seen more than once but under ten times. The gene calls are TRBV11-2 and TRBJ2-7, with 10 bases identical to TRBD1. This CDR3 is built from 16 residues. CDR1 SGHAT and CDR2 FQNNGV come from the germline V gene. Trimming removed 5 bases from V and 0 bases from J; junction bases left unmatched: 7. CDR3: CASSPLDRGSSYEQYF. The CDR3 DNA follows: TGTGCCAGCAGCCCCCTGGACAGGGGGAGCTCCTACGAGCAGTACTTC. Together with reference TRBV11-2 and TRBJ2-7, the CDR3 gives the full variable domain: EAGVAQSPRYKIIEKRQSVAFWCNPISGHATLYWYQQILGQGPKLLIQFQNNGVVDDSQLPKDRFSAERLKGVDSTLKIQPAKLEDSAVYLCASSPLDRGSSYEQYFGPGTRLTVT.

The gene calls are TRBV18 and TRBJ2-7; D remains unclear. Trimming shortened V by 4 bases and J by 2 bases, and 9 bases separated the two germline ends. The CDR3 totals 13 residues. Germline lookup yields CDR1 KGHSH and CDR2 LQKENI. The CDR3, as DNA: TGTGCCAGCTCACTCCAGTTAACCTACGAGCAGTACTTC. Translated: CASSLQLTYEQYF.

The chain carries TRBV5-1 and TRBJ2-5, with D uncertain. The CDR3 has 13 residues. CDR1 is SGHRS, CDR2 YFSETQ, per germline. V was trimmed by 1 base and J by 3 bases, leaving 7 bases between them. The CDR3 loop reads CASSLNSKETQYF. The CDR3 DNA reads TGCGCCAGCAGCTTGAACAGTAAAGAGACCCAGTACTTC. Drawing the rest from reference TRBV5-1 and TRBJ2-5, the complete variable domain is KAGVTQTPRYLIKTRGQQVTLSCSPISGHRSVSWYQQTPGQGLQFLFEYFSETQRNKGNFPGRFSGRQFSNSRSEMNVSTLELGDSALYLCASSLNSKETQYFGPGTRLLVL.

The chain uses TRBV30 and TRBJ1-6; perhaps TRBD1 as D (5 bases). The germline V gene has CDR1 GTSNPN and CDR2 SVGIG (reference sequence). CDR3 length: 15 residues. Trimming stripped 3 bases from V and 9 bases from J, with 18 bases between. CDR3 bases: TGTGCCTGGAGCACCGGGGACTCCGGTGGTTCACCCCTCCACTTT. It is translated as CAWSTGDSGGSPLHF.

V is TRBV20-1 and J is TRBJ2-5; D perhaps matches TRBD1 (5 bases). The CDR3 sequence is 11 residues long. The V end lost 6 bases, the J end lost 12 bases, and 17 bases lay between the germline ends. Germline V gives CDR1 DFQATT, CDR2 SNEGSKA (reference sequence). The CDR3 is CSALRTPLEYF. The CDR3 DNA reads TGCAGTGCGCTCCGGACACCCCTCGAGTACTTC.

The chain joins TRBV11-3 to TRBJ1-2; D uncertain. CDR1 SGHNT and CDR2 YENEEA come from the germline V gene. The CDR3 totals 16 residues. V lost 0 bases to trimming and J lost 6 bases, with 17 bases between them. The CDR3 nucleotides read TGTGCCAGCAGCTTAGAGGGTAAAGGAGGGAGAAATGGCTACACCTTC. Its translation is CASSLEGKGGRNGYTF.

CDR3 sequence reads: CASSSSLAVSSYNEQFF. The CDR3 DNA sequence: TGTGCCAGTAGTAGTTCTCTAGCGGTTAGCTCCTACAATGAGCAGTTCTTC. The V gene is TRBV19, the J gene TRBJ2-1; 7 bases map to TRBD2. With 4 bases clipped from V and 0 bases from J, the junction kept 9 bases outside the gene matches. This CDR3 has 17 residues. Germline-derived CDR1 and CDR2 are LNHDA and SQIVND (reference sequence).

This clone was detected a few times. The chain links TRBV23-1 to TRBJ1-2, with 8 bases matching TRBD1. TRBV23-1 is treated as an ORF (open reading frame) with a function not yet certain. The CDR3 is 16 residues long. Losses at the gene ends were 8 bases for V and 8 bases for J; bases not matched to a gene: 19. CDR3 bases: TGCGCCAGCGACCAAAAACCCGGGACAGGTGGGAGGGGCTACACCTTC. This encodes CASDQKPGTGGRGYTF.

The chain has TRBV11-2 and TRBJ2-3, with 11 bases aligning to TRBD2. CDR1 and CDR2 from the germline V gene are SGHAT and FQNNGV. V gave up 5 bases and J gave up 3 bases; unmatched junction bases: 7. The CDR3 runs 16 residues. The DNA for the CDR3 is TGTGCCAGCAGCCCGGGTAGCGGGGGGGCAACAGATACGCAGTATTTT. This sequence encodes CASSPGSGGATDTQYF.

This rearrangement joins TRBV27 to TRBJ2-7, with TRBD2 matching over 11 bases. The CDR3 has 15 residues. Germline V gene data show CDR1 as MNHEY and CDR2 as SMNVEV (reference sequence). With 5 bases clipped from V and 4 bases from J, the junction kept 7 bases outside the gene matches. For the CDR3, the DNA is TGTGCCAGCAGTACCCAAAGACTAGCGGGATACGAGCAGTACTTC. As protein: CASSTQRLAGYEQYF.

This chain joins TRBV27 and TRBJ2-6, with D tentatively TRBD1 (6 bases). Deletions cut 3 bases from V and 0 bases from J, with 9 bases between. The CDR3 totals 16 residues. CDR1 is MNHEY, CDR2 SMNVEV, per germline (reference sequence). CDR3 sequence (DNA): TGTGCCAGCAGTTTCTCAGGGGTCTCTGGGGCCAACGTCCTGACTTTC. Its protein product is CASSFSGVSGANVLTF.